This T cell receptor beta chain stems from a study of T-cell memory formation after mild COVID-19. Overall study context: There were largely donor-specific TCR clusters. Study conclusions and caveats: Several responding clones turned up in pre-infection memory, indicating that cross-reactive memory may have taken part. Clones contracting over day 15 to 85 were CD4/CD8 balanced, with later expanders leaning CD4+.

Of note for this clonotype: Its antigen is undetermined.

Using constant-segment primers, 5'RACE produced TCR alpha and TCR beta cDNA libraries carrying sample barcodes and UMIs. In TCRdb, the 5' RACE reads were re-called with MiXCR into one record per CDR3 protein. Of around 370,000 distinct CDR3 sequences in the sample, about 21% were seen once. This CDR3 is 11 amino acids long. In germline, CDR1 is MGHDK, CDR2 SYGVNS. Trimming took 7 bases from V and 7 from J, leaving 8 bases between them. The receptor comes from an adult woman who had mild COVID-19 (a few samples of this study predate the infection). Cell type and time point are not known. The genes are TRBV25-1 and TRBJ2-1, with no clear D. Sequenced input: PBMCs or a T cell subset sorted from them (not recorded which). The CDR3: CASTRINEQFF. The CDR3 DNA sequence: TGTGCCAGCACACGCATAAATGAGCAGTTCTTC.